This T cell receptor beta chain was obtained from a study of blood T cells in healthy people across ages. Study results and limitations: Long-lived donors exceeded aged donors in naive CD4+ cells and diversity.

The authors ran a second PCR of roughly 6 to 12 cycles using a sample-barcoded 5' primer and a J-beta primer mix. TCRdb reprocessed the 5' RACE reads via MiXCR and lists one record per CDR3 protein. The sample consists of 900,000 to 950,000 distinct CDR3 sequences, 25% to 35% of them appearing once. As regards this clonotype: Its antigen remains unidentified.

This same sample was also part of a study on T cells of mothers and their children.

The sequenced material came from blood. The clonotype was recovered from a woman in her 40s in good health.

CDR3 region: CASRPGTYTEAFF. CDR3 bases: TGTGCCAGCAGGCCCGGGACCTACACTGAAGCTTTCTTT. J is TRBJ1-1 and V is TRBV6-2 or TRBV6-3; D may be TRBD1 (5 bases). Germline CDR1 reads MNHEY; CDR2 reads SVGEGT. The length of the CDR3 is 13 residues. Deletions cut 6 bases from V and 3 bases from J, with 11 bases between.